The clone carrying this T cell receptor (beta chain) was recorded a few times. TCRdb re-called the RT-PCR reads with MiXCR, one entry per CDR3 protein. The sample has roughly 700,000 distinct CDR3 sequences; approximately 14% are singletons. The sample originates from a study of response to subunit inactivated influenza vaccine. V lost 2 bases, J lost 16 bases, and 24 bases lay in between. The V gene's germline CDR1 is LGHDT and CDR2 YNNKEL (reference sequence). The CDR3 covers 15 residues. This material consisted of PBMCs from blood, taken 11 to 12 days after vaccination. The chain employs TRBV3-1 and TRBJ2-1; D gene ambiguous. The clonotype originates from a man aged 45-65 years who received an inactivated influenza vaccine. DNA for the CDR3: TGTGCCAGCAGCCAACACGACATATGGGGTGCGGAAACCTTCTTC. Its protein is CASSQHDIWGAETFF.